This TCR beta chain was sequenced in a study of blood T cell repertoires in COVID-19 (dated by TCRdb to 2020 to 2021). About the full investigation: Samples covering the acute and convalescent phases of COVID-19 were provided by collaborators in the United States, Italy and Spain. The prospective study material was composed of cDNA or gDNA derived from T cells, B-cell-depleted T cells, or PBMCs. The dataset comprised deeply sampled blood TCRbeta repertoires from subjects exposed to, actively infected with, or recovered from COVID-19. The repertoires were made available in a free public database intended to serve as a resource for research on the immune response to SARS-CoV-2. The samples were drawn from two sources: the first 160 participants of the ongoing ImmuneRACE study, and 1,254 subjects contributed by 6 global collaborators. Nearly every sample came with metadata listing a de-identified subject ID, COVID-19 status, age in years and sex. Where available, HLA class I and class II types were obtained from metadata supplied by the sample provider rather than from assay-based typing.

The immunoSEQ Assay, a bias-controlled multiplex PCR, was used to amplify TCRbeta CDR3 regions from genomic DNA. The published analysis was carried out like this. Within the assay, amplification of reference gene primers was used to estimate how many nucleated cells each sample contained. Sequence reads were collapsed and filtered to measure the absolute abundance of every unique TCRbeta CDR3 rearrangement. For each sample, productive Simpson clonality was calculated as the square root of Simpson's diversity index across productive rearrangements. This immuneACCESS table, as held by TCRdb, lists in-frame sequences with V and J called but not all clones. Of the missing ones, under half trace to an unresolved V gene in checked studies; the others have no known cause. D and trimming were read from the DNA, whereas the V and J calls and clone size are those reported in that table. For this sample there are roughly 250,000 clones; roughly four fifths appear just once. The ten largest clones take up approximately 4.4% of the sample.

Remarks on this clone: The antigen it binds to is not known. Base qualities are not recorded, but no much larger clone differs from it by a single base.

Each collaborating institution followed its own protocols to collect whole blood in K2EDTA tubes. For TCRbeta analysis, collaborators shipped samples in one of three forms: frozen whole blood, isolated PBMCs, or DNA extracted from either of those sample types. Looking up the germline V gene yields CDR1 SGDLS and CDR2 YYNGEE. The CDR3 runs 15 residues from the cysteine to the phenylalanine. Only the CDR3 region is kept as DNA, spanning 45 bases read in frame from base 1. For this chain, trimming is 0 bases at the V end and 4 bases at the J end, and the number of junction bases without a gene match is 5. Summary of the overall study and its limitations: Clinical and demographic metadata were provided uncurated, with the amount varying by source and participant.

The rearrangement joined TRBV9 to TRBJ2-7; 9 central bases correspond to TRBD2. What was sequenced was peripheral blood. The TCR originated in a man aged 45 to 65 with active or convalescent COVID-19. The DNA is TGTGCCAGCAGCGTAGCCCCTAGCGGGGTTTACGAGCAGTACTTC. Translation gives CASSVAPSGVYEQYF.